Each of the 30 T cell receptor beta chains below was sequenced from the same sample in a study of T cells in Graves' hyperthyroidism and ophthalmopathy. The investigators amplified TCR beta CDR3 regions from RNA transcripts. The study used the HTBI primer set for a first-round RT-PCR of the TCR CDR3. Via MiXCR, TCRdb re-called the multiplex PCR reads, giving one row per CDR3 protein. The profile shows fewer than 450,000 distinct CDR3 sequences, around 15% of them singletons. Sequencing was performed on blood. All receptors derive from a woman aged 55-70 years with Graves' ophthalmopathy.

Concerning this clonotype: A much larger clone lies a single base off, so this may be a read error. This likely comes from a read error, as the CDR3 has no conserved phenylalanine or tryptophan at its end. The CDR3 loop is CASWTSVYNEQFL. Written as DNA, the CDR3 is TGTGCCAGTTGGACTAGCGTTTACAATGAGCAGTTCCTC. The chain carries TRBV27 and TRBJ2-1; 9 nucleotides match TRBD2. V lost 9 bases to trimming and J lost 4 bases; unmatched junction nucleotides: 4. The CDR3 extends over 13 amino acids. Germline V gene lookup returns CDR1 MNHEY and CDR2 SMNVEV (reference sequence).

Regarding this clonotype: A much larger clone differs by one base, so this may be a read error. The chain has TRBV6-1 and TRBJ2-4; 7 bases agree with TRBD1. From germline, CDR1 is MNHNS and CDR2 SASEGT. This CDR3 spans 13 amino acids. CDR3 sequence: CASSRQGGNIHYF. The CDR3, as DNA: TGTGCCAGCAGTCGACAGGGCGGAAACATTCATTACTTC.

The chain combines TRBV9 with TRBJ2-3; TRBD2 matches at 11 bases. The germline CDR1 and CDR2 sequences are SGDLS and YYNGEE. V lost 2 bases to trimming and J lost 6 bases; unmatched junction nucleotides: 5. The CDR3 is 15 amino acids. The CDR3 sequence is CASSVSGRAGDTQYF. The CDR3 DNA reads TGTGCCAGCAGCGTTAGCGGGAGGGCCGGGGATACGCAGTATTTT.

The chain joins TRBV24-1 to TRBJ2-1; the D call may be TRBD1 or TRBD2 (5 bases each). V dropped 6 bases and J dropped 8 bases, with 19 bases sitting between them. Germline CDR1 KGHDR, CDR2 SFDVKD. This CDR3 has 15 amino acids. The CDR3, as DNA: TGTGCCACCAGTTTCCGGGACGGTACCATCGATGAGCAGTTCTTC. Its protein product is CATSFRDGTIDEQFF.

This rearrangement joins TRBV6-1 to TRBJ2-2; D is unresolved. Trimming left V 5 bases short and J 0 bases short, with 22 bases between. The CDR3 length is 19 residues. Germline values: CDR1 MNHNS, CDR2 SASEGT. CDR3 DNA: TGTGCCAGCAGTCGTAGTCGGTTGGGCGCACCGTCGAACACCGGGGAGCTGTTTTTT. Amino acid sequence: CASSRSRLGAPSNTGELFF.

Points on this clonotype: Since a much larger clone is just one base distant, this may be a read error. The chain has TRBV11-2 and TRBJ2-3; D perhaps matches TRBD1 (6 bases). CDR3 length: 14 amino acids. In germline, CDR1 is SGHAT, CDR2 FQNNGV. V was pared by 5 bases and J by 11 bases, with 20 bases between. The CDR3 sequence: CASSRSGVLRMQYF. The CDR3 region has the DNA TGTGCCAGCAGCCGGTCAGGGGTCCTACGGATGCAGTATTTT.

The chain links TRBV6-2 or TRBV6-3 to TRBJ1-5, with D possibly matching TRBD1 (6 bases). The CDR3 has 14 residues. Looked up from germline, CDR1 is MNHEY and CDR2 is SVGEGT. With 11 bases removed from V and 2 bases from J, the gap between germline ends came to 16 bases. The CDR3 sequence: CAGGGARGNQPQHF. DNA of the CDR3: TGTGCCGGCGGGGGGGCTCGAGGCAATCAGCCCCAGCATTTT.

This clonotype showed up many times. The chain carries TRBV28 and TRBJ1-5; D ambiguous. V shed 7 bases and J shed 9 bases, with 19 bases lying between them. The CDR3 runs to 14 residues. Germline CDR1 reads MDHEN; CDR2 reads SYDVKM. Here the CDR3 DNA reads TGTGCCAGCATCCCAGGCGGCACGGGGAGGCCCCAGCATTTT. As protein: CASIPGGTGRPQHF.

The chain is built from TRBV24-1 and TRBJ1-2, with 8 bases fitting TRBD1. Trimming took 4 bases from V and 4 from J; bases not matched to a gene: 16. The CDR3 has 18 residues. Germline lookup yields CDR1 KGHDR and CDR2 SFDVKD. CDR3 nucleotides: TGTGCCACCAGTGACACATCCCCGGGACAGGCTCCATTCTATGGCTACACCTTC. Translating it yields CATSDTSPGQAPFYGYTF.

This clonotype was seen a handful of times. The chain has TRBV4-1 and TRBJ2-3; the match to TRBD2 covers 9 bases. The trim removed 0 bases at V and 1 base at J, leaving 8 bases unmatched. This CDR3 comprises 18 residues. Per the germline V gene, CDR1 is MGHRA and CDR2 is YSYEKL. In DNA, the CDR3 is TGCGCCAGCAGCCAAGAAATGGGGGCTAGCGGGGGCACAGATACGCAGTATTTT. Amino acids: CASSQEMGASGGTDTQYF.

This clonotype was counted at least ten times. The chain recombines TRBV2 with TRBJ2-1; no clear D. The V gene lost 0 bases and the J gene lost 13 bases, with 16 bases spanning the gap. This CDR3 spans 14 amino acids. CDR1 and CDR2 from the germline V gene are SNHLY and FYNNEI. CDR3 sequence: CASSEALPGASQFF. CDR3 in DNA: TGTGCCAGCAGTGAAGCGCTTCCAGGCGCCAGTCAGTTCTTC. Variable domain in full (rest from reference TRBV2 and TRBJ2-1): EPEVTQTPSHQVTQMGQEVILRCVPISNHLYFYWYRQILGQKVEFLVSFYNNEISEKSEIFDDQFSVERPDGSNFTLKIRSTKLEDSAMYFCASSEALPGASQFFGPGTRLTVL.

V usage is TRBV27 and J usage is TRBJ2-5, with TRBD1 matching 8 bases. V lost 6 bases, J lost 4 bases, and 4 bases stayed unmatched. Germline CDR1 and CDR2: MNHEY and SMNVEV (reference sequence). The CDR3 has 13 amino acids. The CDR3 nucleotides are TGTGCCAGCAGCTGGACAGGGATAGAGACCCAGTACTTC. Its translation is CASSWTGIETQYF.

The V call is TRBV20-1, the J call TRBJ2-7; 8 bases map to TRBD2. Germline-derived CDR1 and CDR2 are DFQATT and SNEGSKA (reference sequence). The CDR3 is 14 amino acids. The V gene end was trimmed by 5 bases and the J gene end by 7 bases; junction bases not matched to a gene: 13. CDR3 amino acids: CSAPRRQAGGEQYF. The CDR3 DNA reads as TGCAGTGCTCCCCGACGGCAGGCGGGGGGAGAGCAGTACTTC.

This clonotype was observed many times. The gene calls are TRBV28 and TRBJ2-7; D possibly corresponds to TRBD1 (5 bases). The germline V gene encodes CDR1 MDHEN and CDR2 SYDVKM. This CDR3 contains 12 residues. Deletions cut 10 bases from V and 7 bases from J, with 17 bases between. The CDR3 DNA reads TGTGCCACAGACCGACAGATGGGTGAGCAGTACTTC. It encodes CATDRQMGEQYF.

This clonotype was seen repeatedly, ten times or more. This sequence joins TRBV12-5 and TRBJ2-3; D gene ambiguous. The germline V gene has CDR1 LGHNT and CDR2 FRNRAP. The CDR3 is 13 residues long. V was pared by 6 bases and J by 6 bases, with 13 bases between. CDR3 region: CASGPDLPDTQYF. DNA of the CDR3: TGTGCTAGTGGACCGGACCTGCCGGATACGCAGTATTTT.

This clonotype was detected a few times. The chain employs TRBV29-1 and TRBJ2-1; TRBD2 might be the D (5 bases). CDR3 size: 11 residues. Germline V gene data show CDR1 as SQVTM and CDR2 as ANQGSEA. The V end was cut by 6 bases, the J end by 8 bases, with 11 bases between. The CDR3 loop is CSVSEVDEQFF. Here the CDR3 DNA reads TGCAGCGTCTCGGAGGTCGATGAGCAGTTCTTC.

This clonotype was detected many times. This chain uses TRBV6-1 with TRBJ1-1; no clear D gene. Germline V gives CDR1 MNHNS, CDR2 SASEGT. V was shortened by 4 bases and J by 4 bases, with 10 bases between the two germline ends. The CDR3 has 13 amino acids. CDR3 loop: CASSGWAGTEAFF. DNA for the CDR3: TGTGCCAGCAGTGGTTGGGCTGGCACTGAAGCTTTCTTT.

This clonotype was seen only a few times. The chain recombines TRBV6-1 with TRBJ1-3; perhaps TRBD1 as D (5 bases). This CDR3 spans 16 amino acids. The ends were cut back, 7 bases at V and 2 bases at J, with 18 bases in the middle. Germline CDR1 MNHNS, CDR2 SASEGT. CDR3 protein: CASTQFGSGAGNTIYF. The CDR3, as DNA: TGTGCCAGCACCCAGTTTGGATCGGGGGCTGGAAACACCATATATTTT.

This clonotype appeared a few times. The chain links TRBV4-1 to TRBJ2-7, with TRBD1 identical over 9 bases. Germline assignment: CDR1 MGHRA and CDR2 YSYEKL. The CDR3 is 16 residues long. V was pared by 1 base and J by 4 bases, with 8 bases of the junction left unmatched. CDR3 in DNA: TGCGCCAGCAGCCAAGGGGAGGGACAGGGTTTGTACGAGCAGTACTTC. Encoded protein: CASSQGEGQGLYEQYF.

As for this clonotype: One base away lies a much larger clone, so this may be a sequencing read error. The V and J genes are TRBV12-3 or TRBV12-4 and TRBJ2-2, with 8 bases that match TRBD1. The CDR3 consists of 18 residues. CDR3 loop: CTSSRRPPGGQNTGELFF. The CDR3 DNA reads as TGTACCAGCAGTCGGCGCCCTCCAGGGGGCCAGAACACCGGGGAGCTGTTTTTT.

In its sample, this clonotype was seen a few times. This chain uses TRBV11-3 with TRBJ2-1, with D uncertain. This CDR3 comprises 18 residues. Germline V lookup: CDR1 SGHNT, CDR2 YENEEA. The V gene lost 0 bases and the J gene lost 0 bases, with 15 bases spanning the gap. In DNA, the CDR3 is TGTGCCAGCAGCTTAGATCGAGGTAGCACCCACTCCTACAATGAGCAGTTCTTC. Its protein is CASSLDRGSTHSYNEQFF.

The chain recombines TRBV5-1 with TRBJ2-3, with 9 bases matching TRBD2. This CDR3 is built from 16 residues. The germline V gene has CDR1 SGHRS and CDR2 YFSETQ. With 4 bases clipped from V and 6 bases from J, the junction kept 12 bases outside the gene matches. CDR3 amino acids: CASSLTGTSRDDTQYF. Here the CDR3 DNA reads TGCGCCAGCAGCCTGACCGGGACTAGCCGGGATGATACGCAGTATTTT.

A note on this clonotype: A much larger clone lies a single base off, so this may be a read error. The rearrangement joins TRBV24-1 to TRBJ2-7, with 11 positions matching TRBD1. Germline V CDR1 and CDR2: KGHDR, SFDVKD. This CDR3 spans 15 amino acids. The CDR3 coding sequence is TGTGCCACCAGTGACCCCGGACAGGGGGCCTACGAGCAGCACTTC. This gives the protein CATSDPGQGAYEQHF.

This clonotype was detected many times. The rearrangement uses TRBV30 and TRBJ1-2, with 11 bases identical to TRBD1. V trimming: 4 bases; J trimming: 4 bases; junction bases outside the gene matches: 8. Germline loops: CDR1 GTSNPN, CDR2 SVGIG (reference sequence). The CDR3 sequence is 15 residues long. CDR3 DNA sequence: TGTGCCTGGACCCCGGGACAGGGGGTGTTCTATGGCTACACCTTC. Translated, it gives CAWTPGQGVFYGYTF.

This clonotype came up many times. CDR3 loop: CAVGQGDGQPQHF. The CDR3 DNA reads as TGTGCCGTCGGGCAAGGGGATGGTCAGCCCCAGCATTTT. This chain uses TRBV10-3 with TRBJ1-5, with a tentative D call TRBD1 (5 bases). The length of the CDR3 is 13 residues. Germline V gene data show CDR1 as ENHRY and CDR2 as SYGVKD. V gave up 11 bases and J gave up 6 bases, with 17 bases separating them.

This chain links TRBV6-5 with TRBJ2-3, with 11 bases identical to TRBD2. V lost 4 bases to trimming and J lost 5 bases; unmatched junction nucleotides: 11. The CDR3 runs 17 residues. Germline lookup yields CDR1 MNHEY and CDR2 SVGAGI. The CDR3 spells CASSLGTSGISKDTQYF. The CDR3 bases are TGTGCCAGCAGTTTGGGGACTAGCGGCATTTCGAAAGATACGCAGTATTTT.

This clonotype was counted at least ten times. A junction end diverges from the germline sequence, so it may reflect a read error. The chain has TRBV4-1 and TRBJ2-2; no clear D. The germline V gene encodes CDR1 MGHRA and CDR2 YSYEKL. This CDR3 has 12 amino acids. The CDR3 bases are TGTGCCAGCAGCCCAAACACCGGGGAGCTGTTTTTT. Amino acids: CASSPNTGELFF.

The sample holds a few counts of this clonotype. This chain uses TRBV30 with TRBJ2-7; D might be TRBD2 (6 bases). Per germline, CDR1 GTSNPN and CDR2 SVGIG (reference sequence). CDR3 length: 14 amino acids. Trimming cost V 0 bases and J 4 bases, with 13 bases left between them. The CDR3 here is CAWSVRSGRYEQYF. Here the CDR3 DNA reads TGTGCCTGGAGTGTACGATCCGGGAGATACGAGCAGTACTTC.

The gene calls are TRBV6-5 and TRBJ2-2; D possibly corresponds to TRBD1 (5 bases). CDR3 length equals 16 residues. CDR1 and CDR2 (germline): MNHEY, SVGAGI. Trimming stripped 4 bases from V and 3 bases from J, with 15 bases between. CDR3 DNA: TGTGCCAGCAGTTCCCCAGCAGGGTCTGACACCGGGGAGCTGTTTTTT. Residues: CASSSPAGSDTGELFF.

This clonotype was seen repeatedly, ten times or more. The J gene is TRBJ2-3, the V gene TRBV7-2, with D possibly matching TRBD2 (6 bases). The ends were cut back, 1 base at V and 4 bases at J, with 12 bases in the middle. The CDR3 is 15 amino acids. Germline CDR1 SGHTA, CDR2 FQGNSA. The CDR3 DNA reads TGTGCCAGCAGCTTAGGACTAGGTGGCGCAGATACGCAGTATTTT. It is translated as CASSLGLGGADTQYF.